The rows below give T cell receptor beta chains drawn from one sample of a study of CD8 T cells in Susac syndrome. One entry per CDR3 protein, called by TCRdb with MiXCR from the immunoSEQ multiplex PCR reads. The sample has 50,000 or so distinct CDR3 sequences; roughly 93% are singletons. The sequencing input was CD8+ T cells from PBMCs. The receptors derive from a human donor in good health. CDR3s include the opening cysteine and the closing phenylalanine or tryptophan. Rows give clone size only sometimes, using once, few, many, or a class for an expanded clone.

>TRBJ2-7|TRBV4-1|NA
CASSPDGLPYEQYF
>TRBJ2-4|TRBV5-1|NA
CASSWGGEDIQYF
>TRBJ1-1|TRBV7-9|NA
CASSFDRGSEAFF
>TRBJ2-7|TRBV3-1|NA
CASSQGSGEQYF
>TRBJ1-2|TRBV5-6|NA
CASSIGTGDGYTF
>TRBJ2-1|TRBV19|NA
CASSIVHGYNEQFF
>TRBJ2-1|TRBV28|NA
CAGRRGQANEQFF
>TRBJ1-2|TRBV29-1|NA
CSVAKGRGYTF
>TRBJ2-1|TRBV25-1|NA
CASSESFGLPLNEQFF
>TRBJ2-1|TRBV29-1|NA
CSVLGSYNEQFF
>TRBJ2-1|TRBV13|NA
CASSTGLANNEQFF
>TRBJ2-7|TRBV7-2|NA
CASDPMGTTYEQYF
>TRBJ1-5|TRBV28|NA
CASSHDRNNQPQHF
>TRBJ2-7|TRBV28|once
CASSLMGHLGNEQYF
>TRBJ2-7|TRBV4-1|NA
CASSQNRDSPYEQYF
>TRBJ2-5|TRBV7-9|NA
CASSLGGGAETQYF
>TRBJ1-5|TRBV19|NA
CASSIGEYSNQPQHF
>TRBJ2-2|TRBV9|NA
CASSVGTGGVEELFF
>TRBJ2-7|TRBV4-1|NA
CASSQKSGTPYEQYF
>TRBJ2-2|TRBV15|NA
CATSPVGQGQPGELFF
>TRBJ2-1|TRBV4-1|once
CASSQEGNEQFF
>TRBJ2-7|TRBV6-5|NA
CASSPDGAYEQYF
>TRBJ2-7|TRBV4-2|NA
CASSQEWQGSDEQYF
>TRBJ2-1|TRBV18|NA
CASSPVTTYNEQFF
>TRBJ2-7|TRBV7-9|NA
CASSSDGTGGYEQYF
>TRBJ2-1|TRBV7-9|NA
CASSSFSFNNNEQFF
>TRBJ2-1|TRBV12-3/TRBV12-4|NA
CASTSGTGVNEQFF
>TRBJ2-2|TRBV6-5|NA
CASSLGGDTGELFF
>TRBJ2-1|TRBV29-1|NA
CSVVAGIDYNEQFF
>TRBJ2-2|TRBV29-1|NA
CSVIHRDTGELFF
>TRBJ2-7|TRBV4-2|NA
CASSQDDGGRYEQYF
>TRBJ2-5|TRBV19|NA
CASSILTKETQYF
>TRBJ2-5|TRBV29-1|NA
CSLREGETQYF
>TRBJ2-7|TRBV28|NA
CASSPGQGINYEQYF
>TRBJ2-5|TRBV12-3/TRBV12-4|once
CASSTDQGRETQYF
>TRBJ2-7|TRBV10-3|NA
CATEGTESYEQYF
>TRBJ2-1|TRBV7-2|NA
CASSETSVTPFNEQFF
>TRBJ2-7|TRBV10-3|NA
CAISEFGGGQGTYEQYF
>TRBJ2-1|TRBV27|NA
CASTALAGEYNEQFF
>TRBJ2-1|TRBV19|NA
CASSMQGANEQFF
>TRBJ2-4|TRBV5-1|NA
CASSLDLTGGGKNIQYF
>TRBJ1-5|TRBV19|NA
CASTPWRMPQLRQPQHF
>TRBJ2-3|TRBV4-1|NA
CASSQAVQADTQYF
>TRBJ2-1|TRBV12-3/TRBV12-4|NA
CASSLGLDRGRLSYNEQFF
>TRBJ2-1|TRBV11-2|NA
CASSVSGTGGNEQFF
>TRBJ2-7|TRBV18|NA
CASSPPTGRVYEQYF
>TRBJ2-2|TRBV2|NA
CASKPYTGELFF
>TRBJ1-1|TRBV19|NA
CASGTGSILNTEAFF
>TRBJ2-1|TRBV7-2|NA
CASSLGLAGLTDNEQFF
>TRBJ2-7|TRBV7-9|NA
CASSFGGSSYEQYF
>TRBJ1-1|TRBV7-9|NA
CASSLVTDEAFF
>TRBJ2-7|TRBV27|NA
CASSFIGGDTSYEQYF
>TRBJ2-7|TRBV10-3|NA
CAIRGPSYEQYF
>TRBJ2-1|TRBV27|NA
CASSSPGGPHNEQFF
>TRBJ1-3|TRBV6-6|NA
CASSSYVVFSGNTIYF